This paragraph covers one TCR beta chain sequence. This clone was seen only once. Its recognized antigen is unknown. No much larger clonotype is one base removed from it; base qualities were not supplied. The immunoSEQ Assay, a bias-controlled multiplex PCR, was used to amplify TCRbeta CDR3 regions from genomic DNA. In the authors' own workflow: The number of nucleated cells in each sample was estimated from the amplification of reference gene primers within the assay. To quantify the absolute abundance of each unique TCRbeta CDR3 rearrangement, sequence reads were collapsed and filtered. For each sample, productive Simpson clonality was calculated by taking the square root of Simpson's diversity index across productive rearrangements. Drawn from immuneACCESS, this table holds only the in-frame rearrangements with V and J called that TCRdb kept. Clones are partly lost; checked studies trace under half to an unresolved V gene and leave the rest unexplained. V and J calls plus clone size are reproduced from that table; the DNA served to infer D and trimming. The sample data list 200,000 to 250,000 clones, and roughly nine tenths of these were observed just once. The ten largest make up approximately 11% of the sample.

The germline V gene yields SGDLS for CDR1 and YYNGEE for CDR2. The CDR3 sequence holds 12 residues, the cysteine and phenylalanine included. Kept here is only the CDR3 DNA, which spans 36 bases and is read in frame from base 1. Trimming takes 0 bases from V and 7 bases from J, and the germline ends sit 7 bases apart. This specimen belongs to a study of blood T cell repertoires in COVID-19 (dated by TCRdb to about 2020). For the study in its entirety: Collaborator samples came from the United States, Italy and Spain and covered acute and convalescent phases of COVID-19. Nearly every sample came with metadata listing a de-identified subject ID, COVID-19 status, age in years and sex. The material from the prospective study consisted of cDNA or gDNA derived from T cells, B-cell-depleted T cells, or PBMCs. Samples were obtained from the ongoing ImmuneRACE study (first 160 participants) and from 1,000 to 1,500 subjects provided by 6 global collaborators. Deeply sampled blood TCRbeta repertoires from subjects exposed to, actively infected with, or recovered from COVID-19 were included in the dataset. HLA class I and class II types, where available, came from metadata supplied by the sample provider rather than from assay-based typing. The repertoires were released in a freely available public database meant as a resource for research on the immune response to SARS-CoV-2.

Enrolling through a virtual design, the prospective study's participants ranged in age from roughly 18 to 95 years and lived across 24 United States geographic areas. In the prospective study, participants were assigned to cohorts based on the clinical history participants reported in a screening survey and a study questionnaire. Recovered participants in ImmuneRACE Cohort 3 were defined as having two consecutive negative NP/OP PCR tests, clearance from a healthcare professional, or resolution of symptoms. Each participant in the prospective study had whole blood, serum and a nasopharyngeal or oropharyngeal swab collected by mobile phlebotomists. Prospective study participants could optionally give additional blood draws and questionnaires over an approximately 2-month period. Prospective study blood samples were shipped either frozen or at room temperature before DNA extraction. What the research found in general, with its limitations: The quantity of clinical and demographic metadata differed by source and by participant and was supplied without curation.

The sequence derives from a man aged 25 to 40 who had recovered from COVID-19. Input material: PBMCs or T cells enriched from blood (not recorded which). This sequence uses TRBV9 and TRBJ1-2; the D gene cannot be named for sure. The CDR3 region has the sequence CASSVGERGYTF. Read as DNA, the sequence is TGTGCCAGCAGCGTAGGAGAACGTGGCTACACCTTC.